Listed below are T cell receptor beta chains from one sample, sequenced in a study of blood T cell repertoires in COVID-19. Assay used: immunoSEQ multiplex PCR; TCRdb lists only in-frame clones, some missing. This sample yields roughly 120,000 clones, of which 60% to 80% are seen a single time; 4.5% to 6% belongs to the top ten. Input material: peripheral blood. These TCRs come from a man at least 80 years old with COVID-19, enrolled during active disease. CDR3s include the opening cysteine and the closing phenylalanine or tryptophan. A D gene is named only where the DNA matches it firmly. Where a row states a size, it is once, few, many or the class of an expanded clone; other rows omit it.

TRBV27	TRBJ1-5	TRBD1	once	CASRHGTGSNQPQHF	TGTGCCAGCAGGCACGGGACAGGGAGCAATCAGCCCCAGCATTTT
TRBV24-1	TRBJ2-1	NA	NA	CATSDNRNEQFF	TGTGCCACCAGTGATAACAGGAACGAGCAGTTCTTC
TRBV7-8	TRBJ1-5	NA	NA	CASSLPWTIKGPNQPQHF	TGTGCCAGCAGCTTACCCTGGACCATAAAGGGGCCCAATCAGCCCCAGCATTTT
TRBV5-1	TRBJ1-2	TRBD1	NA	CASSLAQGVDYGYTF	TGCGCCAGCAGCTTGGCTCAGGGGGTGGACTATGGCTACACCTTC
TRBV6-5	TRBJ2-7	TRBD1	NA	CASSYSLRGLSEQYF	TGTGCCAGCAGTTACTCGCTCAGGGGGCTCTCCGAGCAGTACTTC
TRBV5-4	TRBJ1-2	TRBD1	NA	CASSYVSGGHGYTF	TGTGCCAGCAGTTACGTATCAGGGGGCCATGGCTACACCTTC
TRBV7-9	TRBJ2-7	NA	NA	CASSLDRLGSSYEQYF	TGTGCCAGCAGCTTAGATAGGTTGGGCAGCTCCTACGAGCAGTACTTC
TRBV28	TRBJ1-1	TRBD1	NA	CASSFLTGVQTEAFF	TGTGCCAGCAGTTTCTTGACAGGGGTTCAGACTGAAGCTTTCTTT
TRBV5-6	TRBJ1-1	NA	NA	CASSSRERGTEAFF	TGTGCCAGCAGTTCAAGGGAAAGGGGCACTGAAGCTTTCTTT
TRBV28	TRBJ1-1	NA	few	CASSLGGSFDTEAFF	TGTGCCAGCAGTTTAGGAGGTTCGTTCGACACTGAAGCTTTCTTT
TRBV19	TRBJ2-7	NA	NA	CASSSTRRYEQYF	TGTGCCAGTAGTTCGACTAGGAGGTACGAGCAGTACTTC